This TCR beta chain is from a study of OX40 agonist ivuxolimab in advanced cancers. Profiled with immunoSEQ multiplex PCR; TCRdb holds only in-frame clones, not every one. Of some 69,000 clones in the sample, around 89% were seen once. Germline lookup yields CDR1 LNHDA and CDR2 SQIVND (reference sequence). The V gene end was trimmed by 4 bases and the J gene end by 5 bases; junction bases not matched to a gene: 18. The CDR3 is 19 amino acids. This receptor was identified in an adult with an advanced solid tumor such as melanoma, head and neck, liver or kidney cancer. This chain connects TRBV19 to TRBJ2-2, with 8 nucleotides matching TRBD1. This specimen consisted of CD4+ or CD8+ T cells sorted from blood, obtained in a trial of the OX40 agonist ivuxolimab. CDR3 loop: CASSKSRQGSSVRTGELFF. The CDR3 nucleotides read TGTGCCAGTAGTAAGAGCAGACAGGGGAGTTCTGTTCGGACCGGGGAGCTGTTTTTT. Filled out from reference TRBV19 and TRBJ2-2, the complete variable domain reads DGGITQSPKYLFRKEGQNVTLSCEQNLNHDAMYWYRQDPGQGLRLIYYSQIVNDFQKGDIAEGYSVSREKKESFPLTVTSAQKNPTAFYLCASSKSRQGSSVRTGELFFGEGSRLTVL.